Shown below are 5 T cell receptor beta chains from a single sample sequenced in a study of T cell repertoires in ileal Crohn's disease. The protocol was immunoSEQ multiplex PCR, while the TCRdb copy is restricted to in-frame clones and leaves out a portion. Of 14,000 or so clones in the sample, 60% to 80% were seen once. The sequenced sample was ileal tissue. These TCRs come from an adult with Crohn's disease.

The rearrangement uses TRBV5-4 and TRBJ1-6; D unresolved. Germline assignment: CDR1 SGHNT and CDR2 YYREEE (reference sequence). Between the trimmed V and J ends, which lost 0 bases and 9 bases, there was a span of 7 bases. The CDR3 length is 13 residues. The CDR3 spells CASSLGGISPLHF. DNA of the CDR3: TGTGCCAGCAGCTTGGGAGGGATTTCACCCCTCCACTTT.

V is TRBV5-4 and J is TRBJ2-7, with 11 positions matching TRBD2. J was trimmed by 5 bases and V by 4 bases; bases with no gene match: 11. Looked up from germline, CDR1 is SGHNT and CDR2 is YYREEE (reference sequence). This CDR3 has 16 residues. The CDR3 nucleotides read TGTGCCAGCAGCCCGCTAGCGGGGGGTCGATTCGACGAGCAGTACTTC. Translating gives CASSPLAGGRFDEQYF.

The chain joins TRBV2 to TRBJ2-3; D might be TRBD1 (5 bases). Per the germline V gene, CDR1 is SNHLY and CDR2 is FYNNEI. Trimming left V 6 bases short and J 3 bases short, with 10 bases between. The CDR3 has 13 residues. The CDR3 is CASRQTETDTQYF. In DNA, the CDR3 is TGTGCCAGCAGGCAGACAGAAACAGATACGCAGTATTTT. The entire variable domain, with the rest obtained from reference TRBV2 and TRBJ2-3, is as follows: EPEVTQTPSHQVTQMGQEVILRCVPISNHLYFYWYRQILGQKVEFLVSFYNNEISEKSEIFDDQFSVERPDGSNFTLKIRSTKLEDSAMYFCASRQTETDTQYFGPGTRLTVL.

A few counts support this clone. The DNA of the CDR3 is TGTGCCATCAGCAAGGAACGACAGGGCGAAGCTTTCTTT. It encodes CAISKERQGEAFF. The chain couples TRBV10-3 to TRBJ1-1, with 7 bases identical to TRBD1. Germline lookup yields CDR1 ENHRY and CDR2 SYGVKD. With V trimmed by 6 bases and J by 8 bases, 9 bases remained unmatched. CDR3 size: 13 residues.

This clone occurred a few times. The chain uses TRBV27 and TRBJ2-1, with D uncertain. Per germline, CDR1 MNHEY and CDR2 SMNVEV (reference sequence). CDR3 size: 11 residues. V was pared by 6 bases and J by 11 bases, with 11 bases between. In DNA form, the CDR3 reads TGTGCCAGCAGGGGCACCCAGAAGCAGTTCTTC. Its translation: CASRGTQKQFF.